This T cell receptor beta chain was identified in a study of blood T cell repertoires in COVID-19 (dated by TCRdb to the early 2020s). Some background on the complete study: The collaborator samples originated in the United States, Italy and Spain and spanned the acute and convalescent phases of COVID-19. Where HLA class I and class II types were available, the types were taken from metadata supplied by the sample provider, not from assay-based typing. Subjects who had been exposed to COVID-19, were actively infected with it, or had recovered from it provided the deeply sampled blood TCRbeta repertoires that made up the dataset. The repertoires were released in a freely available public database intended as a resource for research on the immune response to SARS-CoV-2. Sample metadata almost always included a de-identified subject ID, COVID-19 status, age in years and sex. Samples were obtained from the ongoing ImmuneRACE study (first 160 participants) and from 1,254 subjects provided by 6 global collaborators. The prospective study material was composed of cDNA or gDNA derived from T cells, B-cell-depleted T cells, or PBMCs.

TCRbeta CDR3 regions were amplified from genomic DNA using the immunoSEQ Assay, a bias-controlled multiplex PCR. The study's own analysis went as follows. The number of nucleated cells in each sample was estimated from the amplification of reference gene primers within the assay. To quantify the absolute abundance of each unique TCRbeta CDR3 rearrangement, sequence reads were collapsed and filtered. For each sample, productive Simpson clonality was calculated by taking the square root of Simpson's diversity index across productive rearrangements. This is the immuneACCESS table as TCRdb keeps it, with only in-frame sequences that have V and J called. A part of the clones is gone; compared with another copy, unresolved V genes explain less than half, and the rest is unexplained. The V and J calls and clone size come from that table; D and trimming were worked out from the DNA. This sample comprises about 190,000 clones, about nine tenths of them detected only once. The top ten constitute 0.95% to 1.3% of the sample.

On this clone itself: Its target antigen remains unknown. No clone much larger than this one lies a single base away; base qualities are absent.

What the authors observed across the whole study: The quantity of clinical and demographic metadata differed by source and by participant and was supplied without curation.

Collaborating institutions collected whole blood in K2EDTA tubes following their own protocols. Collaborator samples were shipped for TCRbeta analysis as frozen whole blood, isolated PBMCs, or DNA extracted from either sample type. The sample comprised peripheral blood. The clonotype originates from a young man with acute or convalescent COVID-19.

The CDR3 protein is CASSLIGEIYEQYF. The base sequence is TGTGCCAGCAGTTTAATCGGGGAGATCTACGAGCAGTACTTC. Recombination linked TRBV27 to TRBJ2-7; the D gene is possibly TRBD2, with 5 bases matching. V gives up 2 bases and J gives up 3 bases, and the segment between their germline ends measures 11 bases. Spanning cysteine to phenylalanine, the CDR3 consists of 14 amino acids. Only the CDR3 region is kept as DNA, spanning 42 bases read in frame from base 1. Sequences MNHEY (CDR1) and SMNVEV (CDR2) are obtained from the germline V gene (reference sequence).